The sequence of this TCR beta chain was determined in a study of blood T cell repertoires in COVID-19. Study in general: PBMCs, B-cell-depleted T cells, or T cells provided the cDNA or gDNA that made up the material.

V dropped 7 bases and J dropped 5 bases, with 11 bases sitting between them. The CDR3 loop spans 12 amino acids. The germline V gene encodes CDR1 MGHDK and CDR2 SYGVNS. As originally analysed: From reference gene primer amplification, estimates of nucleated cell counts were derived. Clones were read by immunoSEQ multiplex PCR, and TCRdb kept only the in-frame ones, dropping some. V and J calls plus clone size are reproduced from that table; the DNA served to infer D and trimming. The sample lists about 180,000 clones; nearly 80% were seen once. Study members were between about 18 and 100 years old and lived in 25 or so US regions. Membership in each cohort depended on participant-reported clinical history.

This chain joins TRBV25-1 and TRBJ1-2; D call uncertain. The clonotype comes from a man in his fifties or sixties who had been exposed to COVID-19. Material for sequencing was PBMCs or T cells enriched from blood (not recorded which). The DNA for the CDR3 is TGTGCCAGCAATAACGGTCTATATGGCTACACCTTC. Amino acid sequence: CASNNGLYGYTF.